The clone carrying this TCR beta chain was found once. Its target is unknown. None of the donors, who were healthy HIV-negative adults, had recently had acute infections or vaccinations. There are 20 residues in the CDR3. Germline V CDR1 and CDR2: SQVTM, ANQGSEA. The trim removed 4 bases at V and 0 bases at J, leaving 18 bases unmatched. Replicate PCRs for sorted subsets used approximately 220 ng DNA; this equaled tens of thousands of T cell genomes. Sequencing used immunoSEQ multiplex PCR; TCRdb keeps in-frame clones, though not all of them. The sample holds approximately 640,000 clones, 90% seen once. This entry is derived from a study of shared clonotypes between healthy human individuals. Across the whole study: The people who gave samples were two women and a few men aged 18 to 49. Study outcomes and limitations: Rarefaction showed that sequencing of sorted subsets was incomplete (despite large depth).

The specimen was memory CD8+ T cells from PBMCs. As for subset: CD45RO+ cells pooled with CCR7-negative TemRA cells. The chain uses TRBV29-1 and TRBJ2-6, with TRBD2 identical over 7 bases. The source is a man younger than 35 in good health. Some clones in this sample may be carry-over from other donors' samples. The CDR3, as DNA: TGCAGCGTTGTTGAACCGGTGGTAGCGGGCTCCAGCTCTGGGGCCAACGTCCTGACTTTC. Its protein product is CSVVEPVVAGSSSGANVLTF.